These T cell receptor beta chains were read from a single sample in a study of Ad26.COV2.S vaccination and SARS-CoV-2 variants. Sequencing used immunoSEQ multiplex PCR; TCRdb keeps in-frame clones, though not all of them. The sample yields hundreds of thousands of clones, 89% seen once. Material: peripheral blood, obtained in a trial of Ad26.COV2.S vaccine versus placebo. These receptors were obtained from a person between 18 and 60 years old who received the Ad26.COV2.S COVID-19 vaccine or a placebo. Each CDR3 is given with its conserved first and last residue. The order of the fields is D gene, J gene, V gene, clone size, CDR3 protein, CDR3 DNA. D genes are given only for firm matches. Clone size is stated in some rows and not others, as once, few, many or a class when expanded.

d_gene: .; j_gene: TRBJ2-2; v_gene: TRBV9; abundance: .; CDR3aa: CASSVLPGGGGNTGELFF; CDR3nt: TGTGCCAGCAGCGTTCTGCCCGGCGGTGGGGGAAACACCGGGGAGCTGTTTTTT
d_gene: .; j_gene: TRBJ1-5; v_gene: TRBV30; abundance: .; CDR3aa: CAWSVQSPTNQPQHF; CDR3nt: TGTGCCTGGAGTGTACAGTCCCCAACCAATCAGCCCCAGCATTTT
d_gene: TRBD1; j_gene: TRBJ1-2; v_gene: TRBV5-4; abundance: .; CDR3aa: CASSLRQGNYGYTF; CDR3nt: TGTGCCAGCAGCCTAAGACAGGGGAACTATGGCTACACCTTC
d_gene: .; j_gene: TRBJ2-1; v_gene: TRBV5-1; abundance: .; CDR3aa: CASSPDGSSYNEQFF; CDR3nt: TGCGCCAGCAGCCCGGACGGGAGCTCCTACAATGAGCAGTTCTTC
d_gene: TRBD1; j_gene: TRBJ1-1; v_gene: TRBV25-1; abundance: .; CDR3aa: CASSEYFWTGMNTEAFF; CDR3nt: TGTGCCAGCAGTGAATATTTCTGGACAGGGATGAACACTGAAGCTTTCTTT
d_gene: .; j_gene: TRBJ1-4; v_gene: TRBV25-1; abundance: .; CDR3aa: CASSERGRNEKLFF; CDR3nt: TGTGCCAGCAGTGAGAGGGGAAGAAATGAAAAACTGTTTTTT
d_gene: TRBD1; j_gene: TRBJ1-5; v_gene: TRBV6-2/TRBV6-3; abundance: .; CDR3aa: CASSSDLGGRYSNQPQHF; CDR3nt: TGTGCCAGCAGTTCGGACCTAGGGGGCAGATATAGCAATCAGCCCCAGCATTTT
d_gene: TRBD1; j_gene: TRBJ2-3; v_gene: TRBV7-2; abundance: .; CDR3aa: CASSPRQGRTDTQYF; CDR3nt: TGTGCCAGCAGCCCCCGACAGGGGCGCACAGATACGCAGTATTTT
d_gene: TRBD2; j_gene: TRBJ2-5; v_gene: TRBV29-1; abundance: .; CDR3aa: CSVDSGRAGETQYF; CDR3nt: TGCAGCGTAGATAGCGGGAGGGCTGGAGAGACCCAGTACTTC
d_gene: .; j_gene: TRBJ1-5; v_gene: TRBV7-2; abundance: .; CDR3aa: CASSLARDQPQHF; CDR3nt: TGTGCCAGCAGCTTAGCGAGGGATCAGCCCCAGCATTTT
d_gene: TRBD1; j_gene: TRBJ2-2; v_gene: TRBV10-1; abundance: few; CDR3aa: CASSERQGITGELFF; CDR3nt: TGCGCCAGCAGTGAGAGACAGGGTATCACCGGGGAGCTGTTTTTT
d_gene: TRBD2; j_gene: TRBJ2-5; v_gene: TRBV18; abundance: .; CDR3aa: CASSPQTSGTGQETQYF; CDR3nt: TGTGCCAGCTCACCGCAGACTAGCGGGACAGGTCAAGAGACCCAGTACTTC
d_gene: .; j_gene: TRBJ2-2; v_gene: TRBV19; abundance: .; CDR3aa: CASSPRGWVGELFF; CDR3nt: TGTGCCAGTAGTCCGCGGGGATGGGTCGGGGAGCTGTTTTTT
d_gene: .; j_gene: TRBJ2-1; v_gene: TRBV3-1/TRBV3-2; abundance: .; CDR3aa: CASSQDGGASVNEQFF; CDR3nt: TGTGCCAGCAGCCAAGATGGAGGGGCAAGCGTGAATGAGCAGTTCTTC
d_gene: .; j_gene: TRBJ1-2; v_gene: TRBV5-1; abundance: few; CDR3aa: CASSLGSGGDYGYTF; CDR3nt: TGCGCCAGCAGCTTGGGCTCAGGAGGAGACTATGGCTACACCTTC
d_gene: TRBD1; j_gene: TRBJ2-1; v_gene: TRBV11-1; abundance: .; CDR3aa: CASSLGGSSYNEQFF; CDR3nt: TGTGCCAGCAGTCTAGGGGGCAGCTCCTACAATGAGCAGTTCTTC
d_gene: .; j_gene: TRBJ1-1; v_gene: TRBV7-3; abundance: .; CDR3aa: CASSTTVDTEAFF; CDR3nt: TGTGCCAGCAGCACGACAGTGGACACTGAAGCTTTCTTT
d_gene: TRBD2; j_gene: TRBJ2-1; v_gene: TRBV6-1; abundance: .; CDR3aa: CASSDPGTSGRGAQFF; CDR3nt: TGTGCCAGCAGTGACCCCGGGACTAGCGGGAGGGGGGCGCAGTTCTTC